This entry lists 31 T cell receptor beta chains sequenced from one sample in a study of T-cell memory formation after mild COVID-19 (dated by TCRdb to the early 2020s). The library was generated by 5' RACE. The reads were generated on an Illumina NovaSeq 6000. Starting from the raw public reads, TCRdb applied fastp trimming at Q25, assembled clones with MiXCR and retained in-frame beta chains. Records with the same CDR3 protein are collapsed into one entry carrying the most frequent genes and DNA. The sample table contains 200,000 to 250,000 distinct CDR3 sequences; only one count was recorded for 9.5% of them. The top ten clones comprise 3% to 4% of the sample. Sequenced input: PBMCs or a T cell subset sorted from them (not recorded which). All receptors derive from a man between 18 and 35 years old who had mild COVID-19 (a few samples of this study predate the infection). The sample titles of this study are shuffled in the database, so cell type and time point are left out; the donor was told from shared clones.

The J gene is TRBJ2-6, the V gene TRBV7-3, with D unresolved. The CDR3 loop spans 21 amino acids. Per germline, CDR1 SGHTA and CDR2 FQGTGA. V lost 2 bases to trimming and J lost 1 base, with 24 bases between them. The CDR3 sequence: CASSLYHGLNFAQSGANVLTF. CDR3 in DNA: TGTGCCAGCAGCTTATACCACGGCTTGAATTTTGCCCAATCTGGGGCCAACGTCCTGACTTTC.

In this sample, this clonotype turned up many times. V is TRBV5-1 and J is TRBJ2-7; D perhaps matches TRBD1 (7 bases). Trimming took 0 bases from V and 6 from J, leaving 16 bases between them. Germline CDR1 reads SGHRS; CDR2 reads YFSETQ. CDR3 length: 15 amino acids. CDR3 DNA sequence: TGCGCCAGCAGCTTGGTAGGAGGGGGCGAAGGCGAGCAGTACTTC. Translation: CASSLVGGGEGEQYF.

This clonotype is classed as medium-sized (0.01 to 0.1%). V is TRBV5-1 and J is TRBJ2-3; D remains unclear. The length of the CDR3 is 13 residues. Trimming stripped 0 bases from V and 1 base from J, with 3 bases between. Germline values: CDR1 SGHRS, CDR2 YFSETQ. The CDR3 loop is CASSLAGTDTQYF. The CDR3 DNA reads as TGCGCCAGCAGCTTGGCAGGCACAGATACGCAGTATTTT.

The CDR3 protein is CASNSGGGPDNYGYTF. The CDR3 nucleotides are TGCGCCAGCAATTCAGGAGGGGGACCCGATAACTATGGCTACACCTTC. The chain is built from TRBV5-1 and TRBJ1-2, with D possibly being TRBD1 (6 bases). In germline, CDR1 is SGHRS, CDR2 YFSETQ. The CDR3 is made up of 16 amino acids. Trimming shortened V by 6 bases and J by 1 base, and 19 bases separated the two germline ends. Full variable domain (rest looked up from reference TRBV5-1 and TRBJ1-2): KAGVTQTPRYLIKTRGQQVTLSCSPISGHRSVSWYQQTPGQGLQFLFEYFSETQRNKGNFPGRFSGRQFSNSRSEMNVSTLELGDSALYLCASNSGGGPDNYGYTFGSGTRLTVV.

This clonotype was found a few times. The chain has TRBV7-2 and TRBJ1-5, with D perhaps TRBD1 (5 bases). The V end was cut by 7 bases, the J end by 3 bases, with 10 bases between. The CDR3 has 13 amino acids. Germline assignment: CDR1 SGHTA and CDR2 FQGNSA. The CDR3 region is CASNTGYNQPQHF. As DNA, the CDR3 is TGTGCCAGCAACACAGGATACAATCAGCCCCAGCATTTT.

This clonotype has just a few counts. The V and J genes are TRBV7-2 and TRBJ1-2; 9 bases line up with TRBD1. Germline loops: CDR1 SGHTA, CDR2 FQGNSA. The CDR3 runs to 14 residues. After removal of 6 bases from V and 5 bases from J, the junction contained 7 bases not matched to a gene. The CDR3 DNA follows: TGTGCCAGCAGGACAGGGGGGCTAGGTTATGGCTACACCTTC. Its protein product is CASRTGGLGYGYTF.

This clonotype was recorded at least ten times. The CDR3: CASSPGLPYNEQFF. CDR3 nucleotides: TGTGCCAGCAGCCCGGGACTTCCCTACAATGAGCAGTTCTTC. The rearrangement uses TRBV7-9 and TRBJ2-1; possibly TRBD2 for D (6 bases). V was cut by 5 bases and J by 2 bases, with 10 bases left in between. This CDR3 spans 14 amino acids. Per the germline V gene, CDR1 is SEHNR and CDR2 is FQNEAQ (reference sequence).

This clonotype showed up many times. The CDR3 region is CASSYSQTKRDSPLHF. The DNA for the CDR3 is TGTGCCAGCAGTTACAGCCAGACTAAAAGGGATTCACCCCTCCACTTT. The chain carries TRBV6-5 and TRBJ1-6; no clear D gene. The CDR3 contains 16 residues. Trimming removed 2 bases from V and 8 bases from J, with 16 bases in between. Germline CDR1 reads MNHEY; CDR2 reads SVGAGI.

This clonotype was observed a handful of times. This chain connects TRBV3-1 to TRBJ2-7; the D is unclear. The germline V and J ends were trimmed by 0 bases and 7 bases, with 4 bases remaining between them. This CDR3 has 11 amino acids. CDR1 and CDR2 from the germline V gene are LGHDT and YNNKEL (reference sequence). CDR3 nucleotides: TGTGCCAGCAGCCAAGACGGTGAGCAGTACTTC. This translates into CASSQDGEQYF.

V gene TRBV6-5 combines with J gene TRBJ1-6, with TRBD1 matching over 9 bases. The CDR3 is 16 residues long. V was pared by 5 bases and J by 6 bases, with 8 bases of the junction left unmatched. The germline V gene has CDR1 MNHEY and CDR2 SVGAGI. The CDR3 loop reads CASSNLPGQGNSPLHF. The CDR3 DNA follows: TGTGCCAGCAGTAATTTACCGGGACAGGGTAATTCACCCCTCCACTTT.

In its sample, this clonotype was seen many times. The chain joins TRBV5-1 to TRBJ1-1; TRBD1 might be the D (5 bases). The CDR3 is 13 residues long. CDR1 is SGHRS and CDR2 is YFSETQ in the germline V gene. V gave up 2 bases and J gave up 4 bases, with 9 bases separating them. CDR3 region: CASSFRQSTEAFF. CDR3 DNA sequence: TGCGCCAGCAGCTTTCGACAGAGCACTGAAGCTTTCTTT.

This clonotype was detected ten times or more. The chain has TRBV6-2 or TRBV6-3 and TRBJ2-7; D is unclear. The CDR3 runs 13 residues. Between the trimmed V and J ends, which lost 5 bases and 0 bases, there was a span of 8 bases. CDR1 and CDR2 (germline): MNHEY, SVGEGT. Written as DNA, the CDR3 is TGTGCCAGCAGTCGCAGGAACTCCTACGAGCAGTACGTC. Amino acid sequence: CASSRRNSYEQYV.

V usage is TRBV11-2 and J usage is TRBJ2-1; D possibly uses TRBD1 or TRBD2 (5 bases each). This CDR3 region has 13 residues. Between the trimmed V and J ends, which lost 5 bases and 8 bases, there was a span of 13 bases. Germline lookup yields CDR1 SGHAT and CDR2 FQNNGV. CDR3 amino acids: CASSGQLGDEQFF. Here the CDR3 DNA reads TGTGCCAGCAGCGGACAACTAGGAGATGAGCAGTTCTTC.

This clonotype was observed a handful of times. The chain couples TRBV28 to TRBJ2-2, with D possibly matching TRBD1 (7 bases). Germline V gene sequence: CDR1 MDHEN, CDR2 SYDVKM. The germline V and J ends were trimmed by 2 bases and 13 bases, with 17 bases remaining between them. The CDR3 loop spans 14 amino acids. As DNA, the CDR3 is TGTGCCAGCAGTTTAATGCAGGGGGGCTATGGGCTGTTTTTT. Its translation is CASSLMQGGYGLFF.

This clonotype was seen a handful of times. This chain joins TRBV7-9 and TRBJ1-3, with 7 bases matching TRBD1. CDR3 length: 16 residues. From germline, CDR1 is SEHNR and CDR2 FQNEAQ (reference sequence). The V segment lost 5 bases and the J segment 2 bases; nucleotides outside the gene matches: 9. This chain's CDR3 is CASSPGDRWPGNTIYF. CDR3 in DNA: TGTGCCAGCAGCCCGGGGGACAGATGGCCTGGAAACACCATATATTTT.

The V gene is TRBV4-1, the J gene TRBJ2-1; no clear D gene. Germline V lookup: CDR1 MGHRA, CDR2 YSYEKL. Trimming shortened V by 3 bases and J by 6 bases, and 12 bases separated the two germline ends. CDR3 length equals 14 residues. The CDR3 here is CASSHGVSSNEQFF. CDR3 DNA: TGCGCCAGCAGCCATGGAGTAAGCAGCAATGAGCAGTTCTTC.

This clonotype was seen ten or more times. The rearrangement links TRBV7-2 to TRBJ1-2; D perhaps matches TRBD1 (6 bases). Germline CDR1 SGHTA, CDR2 FQGNSA. V lost 5 bases and J lost 2, with 9 bases in between. This CDR3 has 13 amino acids. The CDR3 sequence: CASSQGQNYGYTF. The CDR3 region has the DNA TGTGCCAGCAGCCAAGGACAGAACTATGGCTACACCTTC. Full variable domain (remainder filled in from reference TRBV7-2 and TRBJ1-2): GAGVSQSPSNKVTEKGKDVELRCDPISGHTALYWYRQSLGQGLEFLIYFQGNSAPDKSGLPSDRFSAERTGGSVSTLTIQRTQQEDSAVYLCASSQGQNYGYTFGSGTRLTVV.

The chain is built from TRBV24-1 and TRBJ2-3; TRBD1 agrees at 8 bases. CDR1 and CDR2 (germline): KGHDR, SFDVKD. The trim removed 0 bases at V and 11 bases at J, leaving 9 bases unmatched. The CDR3 loop spans 15 amino acids. CDR3 loop: CATSDLPQTGVGQYF. Written as DNA, the CDR3 is TGTGCCACCAGTGATTTGCCTCAGACAGGGGTTGGGCAGTATTTT.

This clonotype was detected only a few times. The chain combines TRBV7-8 with TRBJ1-1, with D perhaps matching TRBD1 (6 bases). The V end lost 0 bases, the J end lost 11 bases, and 13 bases lay between the germline ends. This CDR3 is built from 13 residues. Germline lookup yields CDR1 SGHVS and CDR2 FQNEAQ. As DNA, the CDR3 is TGTGCCAGCAGCTTAGCTTTGGGGCAGGGGGCTTTCTTT. The encoded protein is CASSLALGQGAFF. The full variable domain, rest sourced from reference TRBV7-8 and TRBJ1-1, is GAGVSQSPRYKVAKRGQDVALRCDPISGHVSLFWYQQALGQGPEFLTYFQNEAQLDKSGLPSDRFFAERPEGSVSTLKIQRTQQEDSAVYLCASSLALGQGAFFGQGTRLTVV.

In this sample, this clonotype turned up many times. The gene calls are TRBV7-8 and TRBJ2-7; either TRBD1 or TRBD2 may supply D (5 bases each). This CDR3 has 13 residues. V lost 4 bases and J lost 6, with 13 bases in between. Germline values: CDR1 SGHVS, CDR2 FQNEAQ. DNA for the CDR3: TGTGCCAGCAGCTGGGACCTTACTTCCGAGCAGTACTTC. It encodes CASSWDLTSEQYF.

This sequence joins TRBV11-2 and TRBJ2-5; perhaps TRBD2 as D (5 bases). Germline lookup yields CDR1 SGHAT and CDR2 FQNNGV. The V and J ends lost 1 base and 7 bases respectively, with 10 bases between them. The CDR3 is made up of 13 amino acids. The CDR3 DNA sequence: TGTGCCAGCAGCTTAGGAGGCGGGCCGACCCAGTACTTC. This codes for CASSLGGGPTQYF.

This clonotype showed up just a few times. The chain links TRBV25-1 to TRBJ1-1; 10 bases are shared with TRBD1. Germline V gene data show CDR1 as MGHDK and CDR2 as SYGVNS. With V trimmed by 6 bases and J by 1 base, 11 bases remained unmatched. This CDR3 contains 17 residues. CDR3 DNA: TGTGCCAGCAGCCCAACGGGACAGGGGTCGTGGAACACTGAAGCTTTCTTT. Encoded protein: CASSPTGQGSWNTEAFF.

The V and J genes are TRBV2 and TRBJ2-7; D possibly matches TRBD1 or TRBD2 (6 bases each). V was shortened by 6 bases and J by 2 bases, with 8 bases between the two germline ends. This CDR3 comprises 12 residues. Per the germline V gene, CDR1 is SNHLY and CDR2 is FYNNEI. DNA of the CDR3: TGTGCCAGCAGCGGGGGCCCCTACGAGCAGTACGTC. Protein: CASSGGPYEQYV.

In its sample, this clonotype was seen many times. This rearrangement joins TRBV20-1 to TRBJ1-4; D is unresolved. CDR1 and CDR2 (germline): DFQATT, SNEGSKA (reference sequence). The CDR3 is made up of 12 amino acids. V dropped 3 bases and J dropped 8 bases, with 10 bases sitting between them. The chain's CDR3 is CSASRIQEKLFF. The CDR3 DNA reads as TGCAGTGCTAGTCGCATCCAGGAAAAACTGTTTTTT.

This clonotype was observed a handful of times. The chain is built from TRBV2 and TRBJ2-7; D might be TRBD1 (6 bases). Looked up from germline, CDR1 is SNHLY and CDR2 is FYNNEI. V gave up 1 base and J gave up 2 bases, with 6 bases separating them. This CDR3 has 13 residues. The DNA for the CDR3 is TGTGCCAGCAGTGAAGGGACAGCCTACGAGCAGTACGTC. This translates into CASSEGTAYEQYV.

This chain uses TRBV12-3 or TRBV12-4 with TRBJ1-2; no reliable D call. This CDR3 is built from 14 residues. V was trimmed by 2 bases and J by 6 bases, leaving 13 bases between them. CDR3 sequence reads: CASSLLASRDGYTF. CDR3 DNA: TGTGCCAGCAGTTTACTGGCTTCACGAGATGGCTACACCTTC.

This clonotype was observed a handful of times. The junction departs from germline at one end; a sequencing error may be responsible. The chain is built from TRBV7-2 and TRBJ2-3; D might be TRBD1 (5 bases). Germline V lookup: CDR1 SGHTA, CDR2 FQGNSA. The CDR3 covers 14 residues. CDR3: CVSSLQASADTQYF. The DNA for the CDR3 is TGTGTCAGCAGCTTACAGGCTAGTGCAGATACGCAGTATTTT.

This clonotype was seen only a few times. The chain carries TRBV7-8 and TRBJ1-6; unclear D gene. This CDR3 contains 18 residues. Looked up from germline, CDR1 is SGHVS and CDR2 is FQNEAQ. V was cut by 0 bases and J by 0 bases, with 12 bases left in between. The CDR3 sequence: CASSLARPRSSYNSPLHF. CDR3 nucleotides: TGTGCCAGCAGCTTAGCGCGGCCGCGCAGCTCCTATAATTCACCCCTCCACTTT.

This clonotype has more than one count but fewer than ten. The chain couples TRBV5-4 to TRBJ1-2; no reliable D call. Germline loops: CDR1 SGHNT, CDR2 YYREEE (reference sequence). V dropped 1 base and J dropped 3 bases, with 10 bases sitting between them. CDR3 size: 14 residues. CDR3 DNA sequence: TGTGCCAGCAGCTTGACAGTATCCCACTATGGCTACACCTTC. Its protein is CASSLTVSHYGYTF.

This clonotype was seen repeatedly, ten times or more. V gene TRBV5-1 combines with J gene TRBJ2-5; D possibly corresponds to TRBD1 (6 bases). Trimming pared 1 base from V and 4 bases from J, leaving 11 bases between. The CDR3 length is 14 residues. The V gene's germline CDR1 is SGHRS and CDR2 YFSETQ. CDR3 in amino acids: CASSLTGIGETQYF. The CDR3 bases are TGCGCCAGCAGCTTGACAGGGATCGGAGAGACCCAGTACTTC.

The rearrangement uses TRBV7-2 and TRBJ2-5, with TRBD2 matching 9 bases. The ends lost 1 base at V and 7 bases at J; junction bases unmatched: 7. The CDR3 length is 15 residues. Germline CDR1 and CDR2: SGHTA and FQGNSA. The CDR3 sequence: CASSLVAGAEGTQYF. In nucleotides, the CDR3 is TGTGCCAGCAGCTTAGTAGCGGGGGCCGAGGGGACCCAGTACTTC.